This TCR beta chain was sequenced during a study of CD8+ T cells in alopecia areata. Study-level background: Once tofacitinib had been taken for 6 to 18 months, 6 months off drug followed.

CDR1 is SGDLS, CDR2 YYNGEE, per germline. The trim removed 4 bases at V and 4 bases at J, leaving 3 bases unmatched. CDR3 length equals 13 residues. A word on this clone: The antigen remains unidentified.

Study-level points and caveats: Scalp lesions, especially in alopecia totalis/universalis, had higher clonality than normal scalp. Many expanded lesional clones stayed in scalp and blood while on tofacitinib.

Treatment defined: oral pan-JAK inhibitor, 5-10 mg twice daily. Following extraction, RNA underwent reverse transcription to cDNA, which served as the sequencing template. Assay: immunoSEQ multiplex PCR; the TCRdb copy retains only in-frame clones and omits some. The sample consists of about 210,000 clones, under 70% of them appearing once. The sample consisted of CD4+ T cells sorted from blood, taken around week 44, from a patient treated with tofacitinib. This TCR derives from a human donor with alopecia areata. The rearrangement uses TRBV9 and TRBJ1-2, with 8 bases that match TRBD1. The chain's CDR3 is CASSRDRIYGYTF. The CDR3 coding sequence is TGTGCCAGCAGCCGGGACAGGATCTATGGCTACACCTTC.